This is a list of T cell receptor beta chains from one sample in a study of Graves' ophthalmopathy and Graves' hyperthyroidism. TCRdb independently ran MiXCR on the multiplex PCR reads; one entry per CDR3 protein. The data contain hundreds of thousands of distinct CDR3 sequences, roughly 40% of them singletons. What was sequenced was peripheral blood. These receptors were taken from an adult man with Graves' ophthalmopathy. Both conserved end residues are part of each CDR3. Each record gives: J gene, clone size, D gene, V gene, CDR3 protein, CDR3 DNA. D genes are given only for firm matches. Clone size is shown for a subset of rows, as once, few, many or a class of expanded clone.

j_call: TRBJ1-1
clone_size: NA
d_call: NA
v_call: TRBV10-3
cdr3_aa: CASRGSRQLWGVSEAFF
cdr3_nt: TGTGCCAGCAGGGGATCGCGACAGTTATGGGGGGTCTCTGAAGCTTTCTTT

j_call: TRBJ2-7
clone_size: NA
d_call: TRBD2
v_call: TRBV7-9
cdr3_aa: CASSLGSLWGSGRAAYEQYF
cdr3_nt: TGTGCCAGCAGCTTAGGCTCCCTATGGGGTAGCGGGAGGGCCGCCTACGAGCAGTACTTC

j_call: TRBJ1-5
clone_size: few
d_call: NA
v_call: TRBV12-5
cdr3_aa: CASGLDTYQPQHF
cdr3_nt: TGTGCTAGTGGTTTGGACACCTATCAGCCCCAGCATTTT

j_call: TRBJ2-5
clone_size: few
d_call: NA
v_call: TRBV20-1
cdr3_aa: CSARAQPGTQYF
cdr3_nt: TGCAGTGCTAGAGCACAGCCGGGGACCCAGTACTTC

j_call: TRBJ1-2
clone_size: NA
d_call: NA
v_call: TRBV15
cdr3_aa: CATSRGPDQGYTF
cdr3_nt: TGTGCCACCAGCAGAGGGCCAGACCAAGGCTACACCTTC

j_call: TRBJ1-2
clone_size: many
d_call: NA
v_call: TRBV2
cdr3_aa: CASSFSLLGWGYTF
cdr3_nt: TGTGCCAGCAGTTTCTCCCTGTTGGGCTGGGGCTACACCTTC

j_call: TRBJ1-2
clone_size: NA
d_call: NA
v_call: TRBV19
cdr3_aa: CASSPAGGSGYTF
cdr3_nt: TGTGCCAGCAGCCCAGCGGGGGGGAGTGGCTACACCTTC

j_call: TRBJ1-2
clone_size: few
d_call: NA
v_call: TRBV7-6
cdr3_aa: CASSLLGGGYTF
cdr3_nt: TGTGCCAGCAGCTTATTGGGGGGTGGTTACACCTTC

j_call: TRBJ2-3
clone_size: once
d_call: NA
v_call: TRBV7-2
cdr3_aa: CASSARTGGDTQYF
cdr3_nt: TGTGCCAGCAGCGCGCGGACTGGGGGAGATACGCAGTATTTT

j_call: TRBJ2-7
clone_size: NA
d_call: TRBD2
v_call: TRBV7-9
cdr3_aa: CASSGSGRFSYEQYF
cdr3_nt: TGTGCCAGCAGCGGTAGCGGGAGGTTCTCCTACGAGCAGTACTTC

j_call: TRBJ1-4
clone_size: many
d_call: NA
v_call: TRBV24-1
cdr3_aa: CATTRTDATNEKLFF
cdr3_nt: TGTGCCACCACCCGGACCGACGCAACTAATGAAAAACTGTTTTTT

j_call: TRBJ2-7
clone_size: few
d_call: TRBD1
v_call: TRBV6-5
cdr3_aa: CASSPPRGTGTYEQYF
cdr3_nt: TGTGCCAGCTCCCCACCCAGGGGGACAGGCACCTACGAGCAGTACTTC

j_call: TRBJ1-6
clone_size: NA
d_call: NA
v_call: TRBV20-1
cdr3_aa: CSARARGRRYSPLHF
cdr3_nt: TGCAGTGCTAGAGCCAGGGGCAGGCGTTATTCACCCCTCCACTTT

j_call: TRBJ2-5
clone_size: NA
d_call: TRBD2
v_call: TRBV7-2
cdr3_aa: CASSSVLAGGPRETQYF
cdr3_nt: TGTGCCAGCAGCTCCGTTTTAGCGGGGGGGCCGCGCGAGACCCAGTACTTC

j_call: TRBJ2-7
clone_size: NA
d_call: NA
v_call: TRBV7-8
cdr3_aa: CASSQVTGPHEQYF
cdr3_nt: TGCGCCAGCAGCCAAGTTACAGGGCCCCACGAGCAGTACTTC

j_call: TRBJ1-4
clone_size: NA
d_call: NA
v_call: TRBV9
cdr3_aa: CASSQKGTTNEKLFF
cdr3_nt: TGTGCCAGCAGCCAGAAGGGAACAACTAATGAAAAACTGTTTTTT

j_call: TRBJ1-1
clone_size: NA
d_call: TRBD1
v_call: TRBV19
cdr3_aa: CAWDSSGTEAFF
cdr3_nt: TGTGCCTGGGACAGCTCCGGGACTGAAGCTTTCTTT

j_call: TRBJ1-2
clone_size: few
d_call: NA
v_call: TRBV7-9
cdr3_aa: CASSLGAAGDDYGYTF
cdr3_nt: TGTGCCAGCAGCTTAGGGGCCGCGGGAGATGACTATGGCTACACCTTC

j_call: TRBJ2-7
clone_size: few
d_call: NA
v_call: TRBV7-9
cdr3_aa: CASSQGRLASEQYF
cdr3_nt: TGCGCCAGCAGCCAAGGTCGGCTAGCAAGCGAGCAGTACTTC

j_call: TRBJ2-2
clone_size: few
d_call: TRBD1
v_call: TRBV25-1
cdr3_aa: CASSRQGKTGELFF
cdr3_nt: TGTGCCAGCAGCCGACAGGGTAAAACCGGGGAGCTGTTTTTT

j_call: TRBJ1-1
clone_size: few
d_call: NA
v_call: TRBV5-1
cdr3_aa: CASSLDHLGTEAFF
cdr3_nt: TGCGCCAGCAGCTTGGATCACCTAGGGACTGAAGCTTTCTTT

j_call: TRBJ2-2
clone_size: NA
d_call: TRBD2
v_call: TRBV25-1
cdr3_aa: CASSEALPTSGGTGELFF
cdr3_nt: TGTGCCAGCAGTGAAGCGCTTCCGACTAGCGGGGGGACCGGGGAGCTGTTTTTT

j_call: TRBJ2-5
clone_size: many
d_call: TRBD1
v_call: TRBV6-5
cdr3_aa: CASSYRGQGVTQYF
cdr3_nt: TGTGCCAGCAGTTATAGGGGACAGGGGGTGACCCAGTACTTC

j_call: TRBJ2-5
clone_size: NA
d_call: TRBD2
v_call: TRBV5-6
cdr3_aa: CASSLALAGLALETQYF
cdr3_nt: TGTGCCAGCAGCTTGGCCTTGGCGGGACTAGCCTTGGAGACCCAGTACTTC

j_call: TRBJ2-2
clone_size: few
d_call: TRBD1
v_call: TRBV29-1
cdr3_aa: CSGGQGASTGELFF
cdr3_nt: TGCAGCGGGGGACAGGGGGCGTCCACCGGGGAGCTGTTTTTT

j_call: TRBJ1-1
clone_size: NA
d_call: TRBD1
v_call: TRBV7-2
cdr3_aa: CASSRGGTGDEAFF
cdr3_nt: TGTGCCAGCAGTCGCGGGGGGACAGGGGACGAAGCTTTCTTT

j_call: TRBJ1-4
clone_size: NA
d_call: NA
v_call: TRBV2
cdr3_aa: CASRSRLGAEKLFF
cdr3_nt: TGTGCCAGCAGATCCCGGCTGGGGGCTGAAAAACTGTTTTTT

j_call: TRBJ1-1
clone_size: NA
d_call: NA
v_call: TRBV11-2
cdr3_aa: CASSVAPSPGDGEAFF
cdr3_nt: TGTGCCAGCAGCGTTGCACCTTCCCCAGGGGACGGTGAAGCTTTCTTT

j_call: TRBJ2-5
clone_size: many
d_call: NA
v_call: TRBV28
cdr3_aa: CASGGARRETQYF
cdr3_nt: TGTGCCAGCGGGGGCGCACGCCGGGAGACCCAGTACTTC

j_call: TRBJ1-1
clone_size: many
d_call: NA
v_call: TRBV25-1
cdr3_aa: CASSEYPGNTEAFF
cdr3_nt: TGTGCCAGCAGTGAATATCCGGGGAACACTGAAGCTTTCTTT

j_call: TRBJ2-6
clone_size: NA
d_call: NA
v_call: TRBV29-1
cdr3_aa: CSVGGGANVLTF
cdr3_nt: TGCAGCGTTGGGGGGGGGGCCAACGTCCTGACTTTC

j_call: TRBJ2-5
clone_size: few
d_call: TRBD2
v_call: TRBV7-2
cdr3_aa: CASSYSLAGALTQYF
cdr3_nt: TGTGCCAGCAGTTACTCGCTAGCGGGAGCCCTCACCCAGTACTTC

j_call: TRBJ1-2
clone_size: NA
d_call: TRBD1
v_call: TRBV12-3/TRBV12-4
cdr3_aa: CASVFPSAGTGVYGYTF
cdr3_nt: TGTGCCAGCGTTTTCCCCAGCGCCGGGACAGGGGTCTATGGCTACACCTTC

j_call: TRBJ1-2
clone_size: NA
d_call: NA
v_call: TRBV2
cdr3_aa: CASGGGDSTNNYGYTF
cdr3_nt: TGTGCCAGCGGAGGGGGAGATTCAACAAACAACTATGGCTACACCTTC

j_call: TRBJ1-5
clone_size: many
d_call: TRBD1
v_call: TRBV2
cdr3_aa: CASSEGQGNQPQHF
cdr3_nt: TGTGCCAGCAGTGAAGGACAGGGGAATCAGCCCCAGCATTTT

j_call: TRBJ1-1
clone_size: NA
d_call: NA
v_call: TRBV9
cdr3_aa: CASSTNPRDYNTEAFF
cdr3_nt: TGTGCCAGCAGCACCAACCCCCGGGACTATAACACTGAAGCTTTCTTT

j_call: TRBJ2-7
clone_size: NA
d_call: TRBD2
v_call: TRBV19
cdr3_aa: CASSQAGGLPTGELYF
cdr3_nt: TGTGCCAGTAGTCAGGCGGGAGGGCTTCCCACCGGGGAGCTGTACTTC

j_call: TRBJ2-5
clone_size: NA
d_call: TRBD2
v_call: TRBV7-9
cdr3_aa: CASSLNGEGETQYF
cdr3_nt: TGTGCCAGCAGCTTAAACGGGGAGGGCGAGACCCAGTACTTC

j_call: TRBJ2-7
clone_size: many
d_call: TRBD2
v_call: TRBV7-9
cdr3_aa: CASSPRATSPIDEQYF
cdr3_nt: TGTGCCAGCAGCCCAAGGGCGACTAGCCCGATTGACGAGCAGTACTTC